The 24 T cell receptor beta chains below were found in one sample sequenced in a study of blood T cell repertoires in COVID-19. TCRdb's table, derived via immunoSEQ multiplex PCR, lists solely in-frame clones and lacks some. This table holds 40,000 to 65,000 clones, about 82% found once. The sample comprised peripheral blood. These receptors were taken from an older man with active COVID-19.

This sequence joins TRBV9 and TRBJ2-3, with 8 bases aligning to TRBD2. CDR3 length: 13 residues. V dropped 4 bases and J dropped 7; count of bases not matched to a gene: 5. Germline values: CDR1 SGDLS, CDR2 YYNGEE. The CDR3 bases are TGTGCCAGCAGCACCGGGGGGGCCTATACGCAGTATTTT. Translation gives CASSTGGAYTQYF.

The rearrangement uses TRBV27 and TRBJ2-3; a weak D match, TRBD1 (5 bases). Germline V gene sequence: CDR1 MNHEY, CDR2 SMNVEV (reference sequence). CDR3 length: 12 amino acids. Trimming took 3 bases from V and 11 from J, leaving 12 bases between them. CDR3 DNA sequence: TGTGCCAGCAGTTTCCTGATAGGGGAGCAGTATTTT. Its protein product is CASSFLIGEQYF.

The rearrangement uses TRBV2 and TRBJ1-1, with D unresolved. V lost 3 bases and J lost 3, with 11 bases in between. Germline CDR1 reads SNHLY; CDR2 reads FYNNEI. The CDR3 runs to 14 residues. Here the CDR3 reads CASSDEGGDTEAFF. DNA of the CDR3: TGTGCCAGCAGTGATGAGGGTGGGGACACTGAAGCTTTCTTT.

CDR3 nucleotides: TGTGCCAGCAGTGAAGCGCGAGGGCCTGGCTACACCTTC. It encodes CASSEARGPGYTF. V is TRBV2 and J is TRBJ1-2; the D is unclear. This CDR3 has 13 residues. Germline V gene lookup returns CDR1 SNHLY and CDR2 FYNNEI. The V and J ends lost 0 bases and 7 bases respectively, with 9 bases between them.

In its sample, this clone was seen a few times. This rearrangement joins TRBV7-2 to TRBJ1-1; D is undetermined. The V gene's germline CDR1 is SGHTA and CDR2 FQGNSA. CDR3 length equals 14 residues. Trimming took 2 bases from V and 3 from J, leaving 10 bases between them. CDR3 DNA sequence: TGTGCCAGCAGCTTAAGACCCGGAGACACTGAAGCTTTCTTT. Translated, it gives CASSLRPGDTEAFF.

This clone was picked up a small number of times. This chain joins TRBV4-3 and TRBJ1-2, with a possible D match to TRBD1 (6 bases). The V end was cut by 2 bases, the J end by 4 bases, with 8 bases between. Germline V gene lookup returns CDR1 LGHNA and CDR2 YSLEER. The CDR3 covers 13 residues. This CDR3 reads CASSQTGIYGYTF. The CDR3 nucleotides are TGCGCCAGCAGCCAAACAGGGATCTATGGCTACACCTTC.

This chain connects TRBV11-2 to TRBJ1-1, with D unresolved. V was clipped by 2 bases and J by 10 bases, with 17 bases between them. The CDR3 length is 14 residues. Per germline, CDR1 SGHAT and CDR2 FQNNGV. The CDR3 sequence: CASSLNSRTRGAFF. CDR3 sequence (DNA): TGTGCCAGCAGCTTAAACTCCAGGACTCGGGGAGCTTTCTTT.

V is TRBV6-5 and J is TRBJ2-7; TRBD1 agrees at 7 bases. Trimming at V came to 10 bases and at J to 4 bases, leaving 10 bases not matched to a gene. This CDR3 spans 13 amino acids. Looked up from germline, CDR1 is MNHEY and CDR2 is SVGAGI. The CDR3 here is CATLRGLGYEQYF. CDR3 sequence (DNA): TGTGCCACCCTAAGGGGGCTAGGTTACGAGCAGTACTTC.

This rearrangement joins TRBV19 to TRBJ1-1; 9 bases map to TRBD1. Germline V gene data show CDR1 as LNHDA and CDR2 as SQIVND (reference sequence). After removal of 5 bases from V and 3 bases from J, the junction contained 7 bases not matched to a gene. The CDR3 loop spans 15 amino acids. DNA for the CDR3: TGTGCCAGTAGTTCATACAGGGGGCAGGACACTGAAGCTTTCTTT. This gives the protein CASSSYRGQDTEAFF. Using reference TRBV19 and TRBJ1-1 for the parts outside the CDR3, the full variable domain is DGGITQSPKYLFRKEGQNVTLSCEQNLNHDAMYWYRQDPGQGLRLIYYSQIVNDFQKGDIAEGYSVSREKKESFPLTVTSAQKNPTAFYLCASSSYRGQDTEAFFGQGTRLTVV.

V usage is TRBV19 and J usage is TRBJ2-1, with 12 bases aligning to TRBD2. The CDR3 contains 16 residues. The trim removed 7 bases at V and 12 bases at J, leaving 16 bases unmatched. From germline, CDR1 is LNHDA and CDR2 SQIVND (reference sequence). CDR3 residues: CASTPPGLAGGSPQFF. The CDR3 DNA sequence: TGTGCCAGTACCCCCCCTGGGCTAGCGGGGGGGAGTCCGCAGTTCTTC.

The chain links TRBV9 to TRBJ1-1; TRBD1 might be the D (6 bases). V shed 0 bases and J shed 3 bases, with 9 bases lying between them. This CDR3 is built from 14 residues. Per germline, CDR1 SGDLS and CDR2 YYNGEE. In DNA, the CDR3 is TGTGCCAGCAGCGTAGAGGCAGGGGACACTGAAGCTTTCTTT. The encoded protein is CASSVEAGDTEAFF.

The J gene is TRBJ1-2, the V gene TRBV7-2; TRBD1 agrees at 7 bases. V shed 4 bases and J 6 bases; nucleotides not matched to a gene: 8. Germline values: CDR1 SGHTA, CDR2 FQGNSA. The CDR3 loop spans 14 amino acids. The DNA for the CDR3 is TGTGCCAGCAGCTCGGACCCGACAGGGAATGGCTACACCTTC. It yields the protein CASSSDPTGNGYTF.

The count of this clone is one. V usage is TRBV5-1 and J usage is TRBJ2-7; TRBD2 agrees at 8 bases. After removal of 4 bases from V and 1 base from J, the junction contained 13 bases not matched to a gene. This CDR3 spans 17 amino acids. CDR1 and CDR2 from the germline V gene are SGHRS and YFSETQ. CDR3 DNA: TGCGCCAGCAGCCCCGGATTGTCAGCGGGGGTGTCCTACGAGCAGTACTTC. This gives the protein CASSPGLSAGVSYEQYF.

This chain links TRBV5-1 with TRBJ2-7; TRBD1 agrees at 9 bases. CDR1 SGHRS and CDR2 YFSETQ come from the germline V gene. The junction had 9 bases not matched to a gene; V was cut back by 2 bases and J by 3 bases. The CDR3 is 16 amino acids. DNA for the CDR3: TGCGCCAGCAGCTTACTAGGAGGGACAGGGAACTACGAGCAGTACTTC. This encodes CASSLLGGTGNYEQYF.

The chain is built from TRBV5-4 and TRBJ1-2, with D unresolved. This CDR3 is 17 amino acids long. Trimming took 2 bases from V and 7 from J, leaving 24 bases between them. Germline V gives CDR1 SGHNT, CDR2 YYREEE (reference sequence). The CDR3 nucleotides are TGTGCCAGCAGCTTAGACCCCGGTCGGGTCCCGAGGAGTGGCTACACCTTC. Translation gives CASSLDPGRVPRSGYTF. Based on the CDR3 plus reference TRBV5-4 and TRBJ1-2, the full variable domain is ETGVTQSPTHLIKTRGQQVTLRCSSQSGHNTVSWYQQALGQGPQFIFQYYREEENGRGNFPPRFSGLQFPNYSSELNVNALELDDSALYLCASSLDPGRVPRSGYTFGSGTRLTVV.

V is TRBV9 and J is TRBJ2-1; 8 positions match TRBD2. Germline trimming cut 3 bases from V and 8 bases from J; bases unmatched to any gene: 10. This CDR3 spans 15 amino acids. Germline values: CDR1 SGDLS, CDR2 YYNGEE. The DNA for the CDR3 is TGTGCCAGCAGCGGCAAGCGGGGGTATGGCGATGAGCAGTTCTTC. It specifies CASSGKRGYGDEQFF.

The chain recombines TRBV5-3 with TRBJ1-5; D may be TRBD1 (6 bases). TRBV5-3 falls under the ORF class, with uncertain function. The V and J ends lost 4 bases and 0 bases respectively, with 20 bases between them. The CDR3 has 18 residues. CDR3 DNA sequence: TGTGCCAGAAGCGCCTCCGTTAGGGGGGGCTTTAGCAATCAGCCCCAGCATTTT. Protein sequence: CARSASVRGGFSNQPQHF.

This sequence joins TRBV29-1 and TRBJ1-1; D remains unclear. CDR3 length equals 11 residues. V gave up 4 bases and J gave up 6 bases, with 9 bases separating them. Germline loops: CDR1 SQVTM, CDR2 ANQGSEA. The DNA of the CDR3 is TGCAGCGTTGCGAGTGCGCCTGAAGCTTTCTTT. Translation gives CSVASAPEAFF.

The chain recombines TRBV6-4 with TRBJ2-2; 8 positions agree with TRBD2. The CDR3 extends over 17 amino acids. J lost 0 bases, V lost 6 bases, and 9 bases had no gene match. From germline, CDR1 is MRHNA and CDR2 SNTAGT. This CDR3 reads CASRGAGGGTNTGELFF. DNA for the CDR3: TGTGCCAGCAGAGGGGCAGGCGGGGGGACGAACACCGGGGAGCTGTTTTTT.

The J gene is TRBJ1-5, the V gene TRBV7-9; possibly TRBD1 for D (5 bases). Germline CDR1 reads SEHNR; CDR2 reads FQNEAQ (reference sequence). The CDR3 extends over 16 amino acids. V was shortened by 2 bases and J by 4 bases, with 15 bases between the two germline ends. As DNA, the CDR3 is TGTGCCAGCAGCTTAAGTCGTACAGGTTCTAATCAGCCCCAGCATTTT. It encodes CASSLSRTGSNQPQHF.

This rearrangement joins TRBV6-1 to TRBJ1-5; D ambiguous. The CDR3 has 15 residues. Germline V CDR1 and CDR2: MNHNS, SASEGT. With 2 bases removed from V and 6 bases from J, the gap between germline ends came to 14 bases. The CDR3 reads CASSERVGLGQPQHF. The CDR3 bases are TGTGCCAGCAGTGAACGGGTAGGATTGGGTCAGCCCCAGCATTTT.

The genes are TRBV5-6 and TRBJ1-2; D perhaps matches TRBD1 (5 bases). This CDR3 has 14 residues. V lost 0 bases, J lost 5 bases, and 11 bases lay in between. Germline V gene data show CDR1 as SGHDT and CDR2 as YYEEEE. The CDR3 region has the DNA TGTGCCAGCAGCTTGGCCAGGGCTGGGTATGGCTACACCTTC. It translates to CASSLARAGYGYTF.

The V call is TRBV7-2, the J call TRBJ2-3; a possible D gene is TRBD1 (6 bases). The CDR3 consists of 13 residues. Per germline, CDR1 SGHTA and CDR2 FQGNSA. V gave up 11 bases and J gave up 1 base, with 13 bases separating them. CDR3 protein: CAGGRGGTDTQYF. As DNA, the CDR3 is TGTGCCGGGGGCCGGGGAGGCACAGATACGCAGTATTTT.

This chain's CDR3 is CASSQVLRGGYNEQFF. CDR3 nucleotide sequence: TGTGCCAGCAGCCAAGTTTTGCGGGGGGGATACAATGAGCAGTTCTTC. This chain links TRBV3-1 (or the pseudogene TRBV3-2) with TRBJ2-1, with 9 bases fitting TRBD2. The CDR3 consists of 16 residues. J was trimmed by 4 bases and V by 1 base; bases with no gene match: 5. The germline V gene encodes CDR1 LGHDT and CDR2 YNNKEL (reference sequence).